Listed here are 15 T cell receptor beta chains from one sample, sequenced in a study of OX40 agonist ivuxolimab in advanced cancers. Clones were sequenced by immunoSEQ multiplex PCR, and TCRdb holds only the in-frame ones, with some missing. The data contain tens of thousands of clones, roughly 84% of them singletons. The sample here was CD4+ or CD8+ T cells sorted from blood, taken in a trial of the OX40 agonist ivuxolimab. These receptors were collected from an adult with an advanced solid tumor such as melanoma, head and neck, liver or kidney cancer.

CDR3 coding DNA: TGTGCCAGCAGCCCTGACAGGGGAGGAAATCAGCCCCAGCATTTT. Its protein product is CASSPDRGGNQPQHF. V usage is TRBV6-6 and J usage is TRBJ1-5; 8 nucleotides line up with TRBD1. The CDR3 runs to 15 residues. The V gene's germline CDR1 is MNHNY and CDR2 SVGAGI (reference sequence). The junction had 8 bases not matched to a gene; V was cut back by 6 bases and J by 4 bases.

J is TRBJ2-1 and V is TRBV18, with a possible D match to TRBD2 (5 bases). Germline V gene data show CDR1 as KGHSH and CDR2 as LQKENI. Trimming stripped 1 base from V and 8 bases from J, with 18 bases between. The CDR3 is 16 amino acids. CDR3 region: CASSPQVSGGVDEQFF. In nucleotides, the CDR3 is TGTGCCAGCTCACCACAAGTAAGCGGCGGCGTCGATGAGCAGTTCTTC.

The J gene is TRBJ2-5, the V gene TRBV7-7; 7 bases agree with TRBD1. The V gene's germline CDR1 is SSHAT and CDR2 FNYEAQ (reference sequence). The CDR3 length is 15 residues. V was pared by 4 bases and J by 0 bases, with 5 bases of the junction left unmatched. The CDR3 spells CASSWTGAYQETQYF. In nucleotides, the CDR3 is TGTGCCAGCAGCTGGACAGGAGCGTACCAAGAGACCCAGTACTTC.

This clone has only a few counts. J is TRBJ2-7 and V is TRBV30, with D uncertain. This CDR3 comprises 12 residues. Germline CDR1 GTSNPN, CDR2 SVGIG (reference sequence). Trimming pared 3 bases from V and 0 bases from J, leaving 6 bases between. The CDR3 reads CAWRRSSYEQYF. CDR3 nucleotide sequence: TGTGCCTGGAGAAGGAGCTCCTACGAGCAGTACTTC.

The chain carries TRBV5-1 and TRBJ2-3, with 10 bases aligning to TRBD2. This CDR3 has 15 amino acids. V lost 4 bases and J lost 0; bases outside the gene matches: 2. Germline V gene data show CDR1 as SGHRS and CDR2 as YFSETQ. CDR3 protein: CASSQTSGSTDTQYF. In DNA, the CDR3 is TGCGCCAGCAGCCAGACTAGCGGGAGCACAGATACGCAGTATTTT.

This clone was counted a few times. The chain links TRBV15 to TRBJ2-3, with D perhaps matching TRBD2 (6 bases). The CDR3 consists of 16 residues. Germline lookup yields CDR1 LNHNV and CDR2 YYDKDF (reference sequence). V shed 1 base and J shed 1 base, with 12 bases lying between them. The CDR3 bases are TGTGCCACCAGCAGAGCGGAGGGCGGGGGCACAGATACGCAGTATTTT. It codes for CATSRAEGGGTDTQYF. Filled out from reference TRBV15 and TRBJ2-3, the complete variable domain reads DAMVIQNPRYQVTQFGKPVTLSCSQTLNHNVMYWYQQKSSQAPKLLFHYYDKDFNNEADTPDNFQSRRPNTSFCFLDIRSPGLGDTAMYLCATSRAEGGGTDTQYFGPGTRLTVL.

The CDR3 region has the DNA TGCAGCGTTGAAGGGAACTTTGAAACTAATGAAAAACTGTTTTTT. This gives the protein CSVEGNFETNEKLFF. The genes are TRBV29-1 and TRBJ1-4; D not certain. The CDR3 length is 15 residues. Trimming took 1 base from V and 1 from J, leaving 10 bases between them. Germline V gene sequence: CDR1 SQVTM, CDR2 ANQGSEA.

The sample holds a few counts of this clone. V usage is TRBV6-5 and J usage is TRBJ1-5; TRBD1 might be the D (6 bases). This CDR3 is 15 amino acids long. CDR1 is MNHEY and CDR2 is SVGAGI in the germline V gene. Trimming took 6 bases from V and 4 from J, leaving 16 bases between them. The CDR3 loop is CASRTRRGGNQPQHF. CDR3 nucleotide sequence: TGTGCCAGCAGAACCCGCAGGGGCGGGAATCAGCCCCAGCATTTT.

The chain carries TRBV7-6 and TRBJ2-5, with D hard to call. Trimming pared 5 bases from V and 5 bases from J, leaving 9 bases between. This CDR3 has 12 residues. From germline, CDR1 is SGHVS and CDR2 FNYEAQ. CDR3 sequence (DNA): TGTGCCAGCAGCCCCAACCTGGAGACCCAGTACTTC. It codes for CASSPNLETQYF.

The V call is TRBV5-1, the J call TRBJ2-1; 10 bases are shared with TRBD2. The length of the CDR3 is 19 residues. The V gene's germline CDR1 is SGHRS and CDR2 YFSETQ. J was trimmed by 9 bases and V by 0 bases; bases with no gene match: 18. The DNA for the CDR3 is TGCGCCAGCAGCTTGGCCCCCCGCGGCCTTGTAGCGGGAGGTGTTGAGCAGTTCTTC. It codes for CASSLAPRGLVAGGVEQFF. Drawing the rest from reference TRBV5-1 and TRBJ2-1, the complete variable domain is KAGVTQTPRYLIKTRGQQVTLSCSPISGHRSVSWYQQTPGQGLQFLFEYFSETQRNKGNFPGRFSGRQFSNSRSEMNVSTLELGDSALYLCASSLAPRGLVAGGVEQFFGPGTRLTVL.

This sequence joins TRBV6-1 and TRBJ2-1; 7 bases agree with TRBD2. The junction had 2 bases not matched to a gene; V was cut back by 3 bases and J by 0 bases. The germline V gene encodes CDR1 MNHNS and CDR2 SASEGT. This CDR3 region has 15 residues. The CDR3 DNA reads as TGTGCCAGCAGTGATAGGACTAGCTCCTACAATGAGCAGTTCTTC. Its translation is CASSDRTSSYNEQFF.

The rearrangement links TRBV27 to TRBJ2-1; 9 bases fit TRBD1. Trimming at V came to 2 bases and at J to 4 bases, leaving 9 bases not matched to a gene. Germline V gives CDR1 MNHEY, CDR2 SMNVEV (reference sequence). This CDR3 contains 17 residues. The CDR3 bases are TGTGCCAGCAGTTTAAAGAGCCCGGGACAGGGATACAATGAGCAGTTCTTC. Translated, it gives CASSLKSPGQGYNEQFF.

The chain couples TRBV4-1 to TRBJ2-7; D possibly corresponds to TRBD2 (5 bases). The CDR3 totals 16 residues. CDR1 is MGHRA and CDR2 is YSYEKL in the germline V gene. Trimming cost V 4 bases and J 5 bases, with 21 bases left between them. The CDR3 DNA follows: TGCGCCAGCAGCCGACAAGACCTCACGGGGTCCGACGAGCAGTACTTC. This encodes CASSRQDLTGSDEQYF.

The V and J genes are TRBV7-8 and TRBJ2-3; D gene unclear. The CDR3 contains 13 residues. Germline CDR1 and CDR2: SGHVS and FQNEAQ. Trimming shortened V by 1 base and J by 5 bases, and 7 bases separated the two germline ends. This CDR3 is CASSLGSGDTQYF. The DNA for the CDR3 is TGTGCCAGCAGCTTAGGCTCGGGAGATACGCAGTATTTT.

This clone was recorded only once. This rearrangement joins TRBV9 to TRBJ2-3, with D perhaps TRBD2 (5 bases). V shed 7 bases and J shed 2 bases, with 11 bases lying between them. The CDR3 has 13 residues. Looked up from germline, CDR1 is SGDLS and CDR2 is YYNGEE. For the CDR3, the DNA is TGTGCCAGCGGGGTCGGGGACACAGATACGCAGTATTTT. This gives the protein CASGVGDTDTQYF. Supplemented by reference TRBV9 and TRBJ2-3, the full variable domain reads DSGVTQTPKHLITATGQRVTLRCSPRSGDLSVYWYQQSLDQGLQFLIQYYNGEERAKGNILERFSAQQFPDLHSELNLSSLELGDSALYFCASGVGDTDTQYFGPGTRLTVL.